Following are 27 T cell receptor beta chains from one sample sequenced in a study of cytomegalovirus exposure and HLA in healthy donors. The repertoire was sequenced with immunoSEQ multiplex PCR; TCRdb's copy has only in-frame clones and lacks some. This sample carries roughly 200,000 clones, 80% to 85% of them seen once, and the ten largest clones take around 1.2%. The sequenced sample consisted of PBMCs. The receptors were gathered from a woman aged 30 to 39 in good health and CMV-seronegative.

In this sample, this clone turned up once. The chain has TRBV28 and TRBJ1-2; D is unresolved. Germline V CDR1 and CDR2: MDHEN, SYDVKM. V dropped 3 bases and J dropped 6 bases, with 11 bases sitting between them. This CDR3 comprises 13 residues. The CDR3 region is CASSLGSGNGYTF. CDR3 DNA: TGTGCCAGCAGTTTGGGCTCCGGGAATGGCTACACCTTC.

This chain connects TRBV6-6 to TRBJ1-1; 7 nucleotides align to TRBD1. The CDR3 sequence is 14 residues long. Germline V gene lookup returns CDR1 MNHNY and CDR2 SVGAGI (reference sequence). After removal of 10 bases from V and 1 base from J, the junction contained 9 bases not matched to a gene. The CDR3 DNA sequence: TGTGCCATCCGTCCGGGACAGTGGAACACTGAAGCTTTCTTT. Translation gives CAIRPGQWNTEAFF.

This chain links TRBV18 with TRBJ1-3, with 10 nucleotides matching TRBD1. The V gene's germline CDR1 is KGHSH and CDR2 LQKENI. The V segment lost 3 bases and the J segment 4 bases; nucleotides outside the gene matches: 0. There are 14 residues in the CDR3. The CDR3 DNA sequence: TGTGCCAGCTCACCGGACAGGGGGGGAAACACCATATATTTT. Protein product: CASSPDRGGNTIYF.

There are a few counts of this clone. The genes are TRBV25-1 and TRBJ1-2; TRBD1 matches at 10 bases. This CDR3 spans 14 amino acids. Germline V gene sequence: CDR1 MGHDK, CDR2 SYGVNS. V lost 1 base to trimming and J lost 12 bases; unmatched junction nucleotides: 8. The DNA of the CDR3 is TGTGCCAGCAGTGAATCGGGACAGGGGCGTCCTCACACCTTC. Its protein product is CASSESGQGRPHTF.

The chain combines TRBV27 with TRBJ1-4; D perhaps matches TRBD1 (5 bases). Trimming shortened V by 5 bases and J by 7 bases, and 23 bases separated the two germline ends. Germline V gene sequence: CDR1 MNHEY, CDR2 SMNVEV (reference sequence). The CDR3 has 17 amino acids. Here the CDR3 reads CASSGGEAPFRLEKLFF. The CDR3 DNA reads as TGTGCCAGCAGTGGGGGGGAGGCTCCTTTTCGCCTTGAAAAACTGTTTTTT.

This chain connects TRBV5-6 to TRBJ2-1; 9 bases agree with TRBD2. This CDR3 has 15 residues. Per the germline V gene, CDR1 is SGHDT and CDR2 is YYEEEE. With 0 bases clipped from V and 6 bases from J, the junction kept 4 bases outside the gene matches. Here the CDR3 DNA reads TGTGCCAGCAGCTTGGGGACTAGCGCCCGCAATGAGCAGTTCTTC. Translating it yields CASSLGTSARNEQFF.

The rearrangement uses TRBV5-1 and TRBJ2-7; 8 bases are a match to TRBD2. V lost 4 bases and J lost 6; bases outside the gene matches: 3. The CDR3 totals 12 residues. Germline-derived CDR1 and CDR2 are SGHRS and YFSETQ. The CDR3 region is CASSLGGAEQYF. In DNA form, the CDR3 reads TGCGCCAGCAGCCTCGGGGGGGCCGAGCAGTACTTC.

This clone has just a few counts. The J gene is TRBJ2-5, the V gene TRBV25-1, with D perhaps TRBD1 (5 bases). V was pared by 8 bases and J by 1 base, with 14 bases between. The CDR3 has 14 amino acids. The germline V gene has CDR1 MGHDK and CDR2 SYGVNS. The CDR3 sequence: CASGQQDPQETQYF. The CDR3 bases are TGTGCCAGCGGGCAACAGGACCCCCAAGAGACCCAGTACTTC.

The J gene is TRBJ1-4, the V gene TRBV5-1; tentatively, D is TRBD1 (6 bases). V shed 2 bases and J shed 8 bases, with 13 bases lying between them. The CDR3 sequence is 14 residues long. The germline V gene encodes CDR1 SGHRS and CDR2 YFSETQ. The CDR3 sequence: CASSFGGAVEKLFF. In nucleotides, the CDR3 is TGCGCCAGCAGCTTTGGGGGGGCAGTGGAAAAACTGTTTTTT.

V usage is TRBV5-1 and J usage is TRBJ1-6; unclear D gene. This CDR3 spans 13 amino acids. The germline V and J ends were trimmed by 1 base and 7 bases, with 6 bases remaining between them. Germline CDR1 is SGHRS and CDR2 is YFSETQ. The CDR3 bases are TGCGCCAGCAGCTTGAATAGCAATTCACCCCTCCACTTT. Amino acid sequence: CASSLNSNSPLHF.

The chain recombines TRBV25-1 with TRBJ1-1; D possibly corresponds to TRBD1 (6 bases). Trimming left V 7 bases short and J 0 bases short, with 12 bases between. The germline gives CDR1 MGHDK, CDR2 SYGVNS. CDR3 length equals 14 residues. The CDR3 DNA is TGTGCCAGCAACAGGGTTGGGATGAACACTGAAGCTTTCTTT. It translates to CASNRVGMNTEAFF.

The chain combines TRBV7-3 with TRBJ2-5; a weak D match, TRBD1 (6 bases). CDR1 SGHTA and CDR2 FQGTGA come from the germline V gene. Trimming removed 6 bases from V and 2 bases from J, with 19 bases in between. The CDR3 runs 16 residues. CDR3 nucleotide sequence: TGTGCCAGCAGTTTAGGGTCACAGGGAAAACAAGAGACCCAGTACTTC. This encodes CASSLGSQGKQETQYF.

The gene calls are TRBV11-2 and TRBJ1-4, with D uncertain. Germline values: CDR1 SGHAT, CDR2 FQNNGV. The CDR3 length is 17 residues. V dropped 3 bases and J dropped 3 bases, with 17 bases sitting between them. The chain's CDR3 is CASSFRGARLSNEKLFF. The CDR3 nucleotides are TGTGCCAGCAGCTTCCGGGGAGCCAGGCTGTCTAATGAAAAACTGTTTTTT.

The J gene is TRBJ1-2, the V gene TRBV19; possibly TRBD1 for D (5 bases). The CDR3 totals 14 residues. Germline V lookup: CDR1 LNHDA, CDR2 SQIVND (reference sequence). Trimming took off 3 bases at V and 4 bases at J, with 12 bases between the two ends. In DNA, the CDR3 is TGTGCCAGTAGTATCCAGGGTGAGAGCTATGGCTACACCTTC. This sequence encodes CASSIQGESYGYTF.

V usage is TRBV12-5 and J usage is TRBJ2-6; no clear D. Germline lookup yields CDR1 LGHNT and CDR2 FRNRAP. V shed 1 base and J shed 0 bases, with 7 bases lying between them. The CDR3 runs to 16 residues. The CDR3 nucleotides read TGTGCTAGTGGTTTGGAAAGAGGCTCTGGGGCCAACGTCCTGACTTTC. Its protein product is CASGLERGSGANVLTF.

The chain combines TRBV12-5 with TRBJ1-1, with 11 bases lining up with TRBD1. CDR1 is LGHNT and CDR2 is FRNRAP in the germline V gene. V dropped 2 bases and J dropped 4; count of bases not matched to a gene: 6. CDR3 length: 16 amino acids. The CDR3 DNA reads as TGTGCTAGTGGTTTGATGATGGGACAGGGGGGCACTGAAGCTTTCTTT. It translates to CASGLMMGQGGTEAFF.

The rearrangement joins TRBV7-6 to TRBJ2-3; possible D gene TRBD2, 6 bases. The V and J ends lost 4 bases and 0 bases respectively, with 14 bases between them. Germline CDR1 SGHVS, CDR2 FNYEAQ. The CDR3 runs to 16 residues. CDR3 nucleotides: TGTGCCAGCAGCTCTACCGGGACTTTGAGCACAGATACGCAGTATTTT. Translated: CASSSTGTLSTDTQYF.

This sequence joins TRBV11-2 and TRBJ2-5; TRBD2 agrees at 15 bases. The CDR3 covers 16 residues. The germline V gene has CDR1 SGHAT and CDR2 FQNNGV. V dropped 4 bases and J dropped 5; count of bases not matched to a gene: 5. The CDR3 sequence: CASSSGTSGRWETQYF. The CDR3 DNA follows: TGTGCCAGCAGCTCCGGGACTAGCGGGAGGTGGGAGACCCAGTACTTC.

The chain couples TRBV6-6 to TRBJ1-5; 10 bases match TRBD1. V shed 4 bases, J shed 5 bases, and the junction held 5 bases outside the gene matches. Germline V lookup: CDR1 MNHNY, CDR2 SVGAGI (reference sequence). The CDR3 consists of 15 residues. The CDR3 loop is CASSSLTGGDQPQHF. The CDR3 nucleotides read TGTGCCAGCAGTTCCTTGACAGGGGGCGATCAGCCCCAGCATTTT.

V usage is TRBV6-1 and J usage is TRBJ1-5; 9 bases fit TRBD1. This CDR3 has 15 amino acids. V lost 1 base and J lost 7; bases outside the gene matches: 5. Germline V gene lookup returns CDR1 MNHNS and CDR2 SASEGT. CDR3 DNA sequence: TGTGCCAGCAGTGAAGGGGACAGGGTGGGGCAGCCCCAGCATTTT. Its protein product is CASSEGDRVGQPQHF.

The V gene is TRBV2, the J gene TRBJ1-5; unclear D gene. V was pared by 6 bases and J by 0 bases, with 12 bases between. The CDR3 is made up of 15 amino acids. Germline V gene data show CDR1 as SNHLY and CDR2 as FYNNEI. CDR3 bases: TGTGCCAGCAGGGCACAAGAGGGTAGCAATCAGCCCCAGCATTTT. It specifies CASRAQEGSNQPQHF.

This clone was detected a few times. This rearrangement joins TRBV4-1 to TRBJ1-5; tentatively, D is TRBD1 (5 bases). The CDR3 has 16 residues. The V and J ends lost 0 bases and 2 bases respectively, with 11 bases between them. Germline V gene lookup returns CDR1 MGHRA and CDR2 YSYEKL. Here the CDR3 DNA reads TGCGCCAGCAGCCAAGACCGGACACAGGGCAATCAGCCCCAGCATTTT. Translation gives CASSQDRTQGNQPQHF.

V is TRBV4-1 and J is TRBJ1-2; D possibly corresponds to TRBD1 (6 bases). V lost 1 base and J lost 7, with 13 bases in between. In germline, CDR1 is MGHRA, CDR2 YSYEKL. The CDR3 runs 14 residues. CDR3 nucleotide sequence: TGCGCCAGCAGCCAAGGTCAGGGGCCGGGTGGCTACACCTTC. This codes for CASSQGQGPGGYTF.

This chain links TRBV28 with TRBJ1-1; D is unresolved. Between the trimmed V and J ends, which lost 1 base and 10 bases, there was a span of 10 bases. CDR3 length: 12 amino acids. CDR1 and CDR2 (germline): MDHEN, SYDVKM. For the CDR3, the DNA is TGTGCCAGCAGTTTATTACAGATGGGAGCTTTCTTT. Amino acid sequence: CASSLLQMGAFF.

This rearrangement joins TRBV15 to TRBJ2-7; 9 bases match TRBD1. Germline values: CDR1 LNHNV, CDR2 YYDKDF (reference sequence). Trimming took 3 bases from V and 6 from J; bases not matched to a gene: 12. The CDR3 runs 16 residues. In DNA form, the CDR3 reads TGTGCCACCAGCAGCCCACATGGGACAGGGAGTTCCGAGCAGTACTTC. It is translated as CATSSPHGTGSSEQYF.

This chain joins TRBV2 and TRBJ1-5; no definite D call. V lost 5 bases, J lost 1 base, and 21 bases lay in between. In germline, CDR1 is SNHLY, CDR2 FYNNEI. The CDR3 sequence is 18 residues long. CDR3 sequence: CASSLRVTVWSSNQPQHF. CDR3 in DNA: TGTGCCAGCAGTTTGAGAGTTACGGTGTGGAGCAGCAATCAGCCCCAGCATTTT.

The chain uses TRBV5-4 and TRBJ2-1; TRBD2 matches at 8 bases. The germline gives CDR1 SGHNT, CDR2 YYREEE (reference sequence). The V segment lost 1 base and the J segment 2 bases; nucleotides outside the gene matches: 2. This CDR3 has 15 amino acids. This chain's CDR3 is CASSLSLAAYNEQFF. CDR3 sequence (DNA): TGTGCCAGCAGCTTGTCACTAGCGGCCTACAATGAGCAGTTCTTC.